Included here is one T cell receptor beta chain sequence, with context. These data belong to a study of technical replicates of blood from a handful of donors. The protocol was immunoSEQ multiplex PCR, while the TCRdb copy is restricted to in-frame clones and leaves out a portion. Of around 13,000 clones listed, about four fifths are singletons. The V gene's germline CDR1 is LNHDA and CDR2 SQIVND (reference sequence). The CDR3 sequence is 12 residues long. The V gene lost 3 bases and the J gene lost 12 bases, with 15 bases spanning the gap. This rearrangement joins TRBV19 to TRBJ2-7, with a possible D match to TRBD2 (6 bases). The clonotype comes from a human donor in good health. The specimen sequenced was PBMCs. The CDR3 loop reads CASSIPGSGVYF. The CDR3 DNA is TGTGCCAGTAGTATCCCCGGGTCGGGAGTGTACTTC. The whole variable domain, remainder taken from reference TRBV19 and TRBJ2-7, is DGGITQSPKYLFRKEGQNVTLSCEQNLNHDAMYWYRQDPGQGLRLIYYSQIVNDFQKGDIAEGYSVSREKKESFPLTVTSAQKNPTAFYLCASSIPGSGVYFGPGTRLTVT.